One sample yielded the 19 T cell receptor beta chains listed below, sequenced in a study of molecular identifiers for immune sequencing clone quantification. One entry per CDR3 protein, called by TCRdb with MiXCR from the PCR reads. The sample has 60,000 to 70,000 distinct CDR3 sequences, about a sixth seen once; the top ten hold around 1.5%. The specimen sequenced was naive CD8+ T cells from blood, with Jurkat cell RNA spiked in. The sample's subset: FACS-sorted CD8+CD4-CCR7+CD45RA+ naive T cells. These TCRs come from a human donor in good health. Some libraries in this study had Jurkat cell RNA spiked in.

This clonotype was detected only a few times. Given a much more abundant clone one base away, this may be a read error. The chain recombines TRBV13 with TRBJ2-3, with D maybe TRBD2 (5 bases). This CDR3 is 16 amino acids long. In germline, CDR1 is PRHDT, CDR2 FYEKMQ (reference sequence). Deletions cut 5 bases from V and 1 base from J, with 16 bases between. CDR3 coding DNA: TGTGCCAGCAGCCTCCCGGGAAGGCTCGGCACAGATACGCAGTATTTT. Its protein is CASSLPGRLGTDTQYF.

This clonotype appeared many times. V and J are TRBV7-9 and TRBJ2-1; D is ambiguous. From germline, CDR1 is SEHNR and CDR2 FQNEAQ (reference sequence). Trimming removed 5 bases from V and 10 bases from J, with 15 bases in between. This CDR3 has 13 residues. The DNA of the CDR3 is TGTGCCAGCAGCCCTATGGTAGGATGGGAGCAGTTCTTC. It specifies CASSPMVGWEQFF.

This clonotype has only a few counts. This sequence joins TRBV28 and TRBJ2-1; D remains unclear. With 3 bases removed from V and 0 bases from J, the gap between germline ends came to 6 bases. The germline CDR1 and CDR2 sequences are MDHEN and SYDVKM. The CDR3 has 14 amino acids. This CDR3 reads CASSLDRSYNEQFF. The CDR3 region has the DNA TGTGCCAGCAGTTTGGACCGCTCCTACAATGAGCAGTTCTTC.

This clonotype was observed many times. The CDR3 nucleotides are TGTGCCAGCAGTTCCCCCTGGGTTGAGGGAGAGGATGAGACCCAGTACTTC. Its translation is CASSSPWVEGEDETQYF. V usage is TRBV6-5 and J usage is TRBJ2-5; tentatively, D is TRBD2 (5 bases). Germline V lookup: CDR1 MNHEY, CDR2 SVGAGI. This CDR3 contains 17 residues. The germline V and J ends were trimmed by 4 bases and 5 bases, with 23 bases remaining between them.

In its sample, this clonotype was seen many times. The V and J genes are TRBV5-4 and TRBJ2-7; D remains ambiguous. This CDR3 comprises 14 residues. Trimming pared 0 bases from V and 5 bases from J, leaving 12 bases between. Germline lookup yields CDR1 SGHNT and CDR2 YYREEE (reference sequence). Here the CDR3 DNA reads TGTGCCAGCAGCTTGGTGGGTGGATTCAACGAGCAGTACTTC. Translated, it gives CASSLVGGFNEQYF.

This clonotype was seen more than once but under ten times. The chain employs TRBV20-1 and TRBJ1-1, with 9 bases matching TRBD1. V gave up 5 bases and J gave up 3 bases; unmatched junction bases: 10. The CDR3 has 15 residues. The germline CDR1 and CDR2 sequences are DFQATT and SNEGSKA (reference sequence). As DNA, the CDR3 is TGCAGTGCTTGGCGGGGGGGACAGGGCCACACTGAAGCTTTCTTT. Translated, it gives CSAWRGGQGHTEAFF.

J is TRBJ1-5 and V is TRBV5-6, with D uncertain. The CDR3 is 14 residues long. In germline, CDR1 is SGHDT, CDR2 YYEEEE. Trimming stripped 0 bases from V and 6 bases from J, with 10 bases between. The CDR3 nucleotides are TGTGCCAGCAGCTTGGCCTCGGGGTTTCAGCCCCAGCATTTT. Protein: CASSLASGFQPQHF. Filled out from reference TRBV5-6 and TRBJ1-5, the complete variable domain reads DAGVTQSPTHLIKTRGQQVTLRCSPKSGHDTVSWYQQALGQGPQFIFQYYEEEERQRGNFPDRFSGHQFPNYSSELNVNALLLGDSALYLCASSLASGFQPQHFGDGTRLSIL.

This clonotype was counted a few times. This chain connects TRBV11-2 to TRBJ2-7; D uncertain. The V end was cut by 7 bases, the J end by 3 bases, with 22 bases between. CDR1 and CDR2 (germline): SGHAT, FQNNGV. This CDR3 contains 16 residues. The CDR3 bases are TGTGCCAGCACCCTGCGGCCAATCGGATCTTACTACGAGCAGTACTTC. Its translation: CASTLRPIGSYYEQYF.

This clonotype has just one count. A much larger clone lies one base from this, so it may be a read error. The chain combines TRBV20-1 with TRBJ2-1; 8 bases are shared with TRBD2. The CDR3 sequence is 14 residues long. The germline V gene encodes CDR1 DFQATT and CDR2 SNEGSKA (reference sequence). The V and J ends lost 7 bases and 0 bases, in that order; junction bases with no gene match: 5. The CDR3 bases are TGCAGTGTTACGAGCGGGAGCTCCTACAATGAGCAGTTCTTC. It yields the protein CSVTSGSSYNEQFF.

This clonotype has only a few counts. The chain uses TRBV5-5 and TRBJ2-1; 10 bases line up with TRBD2. The length of the CDR3 is 15 residues. With 5 bases clipped from V and 4 bases from J, the junction kept 6 bases outside the gene matches. Per germline, CDR1 SGHKS and CDR2 YYEKEE (reference sequence). CDR3 sequence (DNA): TGTGCCAGCAGACAACTAGCGGGGAATTACAATGAGCAGTTCTTC. Translating it yields CASRQLAGNYNEQFF. The variable domain in full, with the rest retrieved from reference TRBV5-5 and TRBJ2-1, is DAGVTQSPTHLIKTRGQQVTLRCSPISGHKSVSWYQQVLGQGPQFIFQYYEKEERGRGNFPDRFSARQFPNYSSELNVNALLLGDSALYLCASRQLAGNYNEQFFGPGTRLTVL.

This clonotype has at least ten counts. The rearrangement links TRBV29-1 to TRBJ1-2, with 9 nucleotides matching TRBD1. The germline V gene has CDR1 SQVTM and CDR2 ANQGSEA. This CDR3 comprises 13 residues. The V and J ends lost 1 base and 3 bases, in that order; junction bases with no gene match: 0. The CDR3: CSVEGTGDYGYTF. The CDR3 DNA reads TGCAGCGTTGAAGGGACAGGGGACTATGGCTACACCTTC.

Only a few counts were recorded for this clonotype. A much bigger clone sits one base away, suggesting this may be a read error. This chain links TRBV27 with TRBJ2-7; D ambiguous. CDR3 length: 15 amino acids. The germline CDR1 and CDR2 sequences are MNHEY and SMNVEV (reference sequence). CDR3 amino acids: CASRPRAQPVYKQYF. The CDR3 DNA sequence: TGTGCCAGCCGGCCAAGGGCTCAACCGGTCTACAAGCAGTACTTC.

This clonotype was seen repeatedly, ten times or more. The CDR3 is CASRGQAGYEQYF. DNA for the CDR3: TGTGCCAGCAGGGGACAGGCGGGTTACGAGCAGTACTTC. The V gene is TRBV27, the J gene TRBJ2-7; 8 nucleotides line up with TRBD1. This CDR3 contains 13 residues. V was pared by 6 bases and J by 4 bases, with 5 bases of the junction left unmatched. Germline-derived CDR1 and CDR2 are MNHEY and SMNVEV (reference sequence).

With respect to this clonotype: A much larger clone sits a single nucleotide away, making a read error possible. The V call is TRBV6-1, the J call TRBJ2-1, with 7 positions matching TRBD1. Germline values: CDR1 MNHNS, CDR2 SASEGT. The CDR3 is made up of 14 amino acids. The CDR3 DNA follows: TGTGCCAGCAGGGATTGGACAGGCACAAATGTGCAGTTCTTC. Protein sequence: CASRDWTGTNVQFF.

This clonotype has at least ten counts. V gene TRBV28 combines with J gene TRBJ1-1; 8 bases match TRBD1. The ends lost 5 bases at V and 2 bases at J; junction bases unmatched: 7. CDR1 is MDHEN, CDR2 SYDVKM, per germline. This CDR3 contains 15 residues. CDR3 coding DNA: TGTGCCAGCAGTAGCAGGGGGCCCTTAAACACTGAAGCTTTCTTT. Its translation is CASSSRGPLNTEAFF.

For this clonotype: It may be a read error: a sequence one base away is much more abundant. The chain carries TRBV4-1 and TRBJ1-1; unclear D gene. Germline CDR1 reads MGHRA; CDR2 reads YSYEKL. Trimming left V 4 bases short and J 8 bases short, with 14 bases between. CDR3 length equals 13 residues. CDR3 coding DNA: TGCGCCAGCAGCCGAGAACCGGGCCTAGAAGCTTTCTTT. Translating gives CASSREPGLEAFF.

Notes on this clonotype: This sequence may be a read error, since a much larger clone differs from it by one base. The chain combines TRBV7-3 with TRBJ1-6; D not resolved. Germline CDR1 reads SGHTA; CDR2 reads FQGTGA. The CDR3 contains 15 residues. The CDR3 bases are TGTGCCAGCAGCCTTCGTGGAGACTATAATTCACCCCTCCGCTTT. It is translated as CASSLRGDYNSPLRF.

As regards this clonotype: This may be a read error, as it is one base from a much larger clone. V usage is TRBV6-4 and J usage is TRBJ1-1, with a possible D match to TRBD1 (6 bases). The germline CDR1 and CDR2 sequences are MRHNA and SNTAGT. The CDR3 has 14 amino acids. This CDR3 reads CASSEEGVNTEALF. Written as DNA, the CDR3 is TGTGCCAGCAGTGAGGAGGGGGTGAACACTGAAGCTTTGTTT.

Concerning this clonotype: The conserved phenylalanine or tryptophan normally closing the CDR3 is absent here, so this likely arose from a read error. The rearrangement joins TRBV13 to TRBJ2-7; TRBD2 matches 7 bases. The trim removed 5 bases at V and 2 bases at J, leaving 9 bases unmatched. The CDR3 sequence is 15 residues long. Per germline, CDR1 PRHDT and CDR2 FYEKMQ (reference sequence). The CDR3: CASSEEGTKPYEQYL. The CDR3 DNA follows: TGTGCCAGCAGCGAAGAAGGGACTAAGCCCTACGAGCAGTACCTC.